Sequencing of this T cell receptor beta chain was carried out in a study of beta chain features in type 1 diabetes. This clone has only a few counts. Antigen unknown. Regarding the study as a whole: VDJ junctions sequenced from type 1 diabetes patients showed fewer insertions and more deletions. Sequencing from cDNA could over-represent high-TCR-expressing cells.

A CD45RO/CCR7/CD25/CD127/CD95/CD27 panel sorted naive, central memory, regulatory and stem cell-like memory CD4+ cells. Every bit of the isolated RNA underwent reverse transcription, so sequencing read expressed TCRB transcripts. Reads from naive, central memory and regulatory T cell samples averaged about 3.9 million. The protocol was immunoSEQ multiplex PCR, while the TCRdb copy is restricted to in-frame clones and leaves out a portion. The sample consists of under 900,000 clones, around a sixth of them appearing once. This TCR was sampled from a woman between 18 and 29 years old in good health. Sequencing was performed on naive CD4+ T cells from blood.

In nucleotides, the CDR3 is TGCAGCGTTGTGGCCGGATATTTGAAGTTCTTC. Protein sequence: CSVVAGYLKFF. The V and J genes are TRBV29-1 and TRBJ2-1; D remains ambiguous. The CDR3 has 11 residues. Looked up from germline, CDR1 is SQVTM and CDR2 is ANQGSEA. The V end lost 4 bases, the J end lost 14 bases, and 15 bases lay between the germline ends.